A single T cell receptor beta chain is shown here with its context. The antigen is unknown. This beta chain is an unintended read in a library built for alpha chains; its size means little. The data were taken from a study of spatial heterogeneity in lung cancer. As for the study in general: Tumor-region TCR transcript counts correlated strongly with a T cell module score from matched bulk RNA-seq.

The germline V gene encodes CDR1 ENHRY and CDR2 SYGVKD. J lost 5 bases, V lost 11 bases, and 8 bases had no gene match. CDR3 length: 14 residues. Points from the study as a whole: Within tumors, counts of expanded alpha and beta TCRs tracked tumor mutation counts.

Unique molecular identifiers, one per molecule, were present on every TCR cDNA molecule. Via MiXCR, TCRdb re-called the 5' RACE reads, giving one row per CDR3 protein. This sample has 3,700 or so distinct CDR3 sequences, with about 26% found just once. The sample's time point: sample taken at primary tumor resection. Samples were obtained from some 70 donors, all untreated early-stage non-small cell lung cancer patients. The receptor was derived from a male donor with early-stage non-small cell lung cancer. The chain carries TRBV10-3 and TRBJ2-2; 10 positions agree with TRBD1. Sequencing was performed on lung tumor tissue, taken at surgery. CDR3 nucleotides: TGTGCCGCGGGACAGGGGAGGGAGACCGGGGAGCTGTTTTTT. Protein sequence: CAAGQGRETGELFF.